This T cell receptor beta chain is drawn from a study of STAT3 mutations in large granular lymphocyte leukemia. Study-wide findings and caveats: Every T-LGLL patient had at least one immunodominant TCRbeta clonotype.

As regards this clone: What it binds is unknown.

Data came from immunoSEQ multiplex PCR; TCRdb stores just in-frame clones and leaves some out. In the table there are about 42,000 clones, about 81% of which are singletons. Germline lookup yields CDR1 SGDLS and CDR2 YYNGEE. V was trimmed by 0 bases and J by 5 bases, leaving 10 bases between them. This CDR3 is 14 amino acids long. This rearrangement joins TRBV9 to TRBJ2-3; D possibly corresponds to TRBD2 (5 bases). This receptor was identified in a human donor with T large granular lymphocyte leukemia. Some clones in this sample may be carry-over from other donors' samples. The sequenced sample was PBMCs. The DNA for the CDR3 is TGTGCCAGCAGCGTAGACGGGGTACAAGATACGCAGTATTTT. The encoded protein is CASSVDGVQDTQYF.